This entry features one T cell receptor (beta chain) sequence. This clone was picked up one time. Its antigen is currently not known. No base-level quality is on record; no much larger clone is a single base apart. CDR1 and CDR2, looked up from the germline V gene, are MDHEN and SYDVKM. Germline trimming: 3 bases from V, 4 bases from J; junction bases outside gene matches: 7. CDR3 length: 16 amino acids, cysteine to phenylalanine. Here the CDR3 DNA is all that survives: 48 bases in frame from base 1. Healthy HIV-negative adults with no recently reported acute infections or vaccinations were included as donors. Only Caucasian adults living in Nashville, Tennessee, USA were represented among the donors. For unsorted samples, 84 million or so PBMCs were counted, and genomic DNA was extracted using the QIAamp DNA Blood Mini kit. Blood was collected by leukapheresis, and PBMCs were isolated by Ficoll-Histopaque density gradient centrifugation and then cryopreserved in liquid nitrogen vapor phase.

These data originate in a study of shared clonotypes between healthy human individuals (dated by TCRdb to the early 2020s). Looking at the study overall: A couple of women and a few men aged 18 to 49 years were included in the cohort. To increase sequencing depth and limit assay-specific biases, different laboratories used diverse techniques to prepare libraries and sequence TCR repertoires. Blood TCR repertoires of a handful of healthy adults were deeply sequenced to estimate repertoire size and the extent of clonotype sharing between individuals. Per donor, leukapheresis produced somewhere between about 0.94 and 8.9 billion PBMCs. The full study reports these points: Sampling was limited to blood, and TCR repertoires in tissue likely differ from TCR repertoires in blood. Because the study included a small number of donors, the genetic and exposure-history diversity represented was limited. Pairwise subsampling indicated that sequencing depth was expected to affect the degree of clonotype sharing among donors.

Using the deep immunoSEQ assay, TCR CDR3 regions were amplified from genomic DNA by multiplex PCR. Extracted genomic DNA from each cell subset was spread evenly across all wells of several immunoSEQ 96-well plates, with each plate serving as a replicate. For unsorted PBMC, approximately 0.3 ug of genomic DNA, equivalent to about 30,000 T cell genomes, went into each replicate PCR. Genomic DNA from unsorted PBMC was sequenced over ten immunoSEQ deep assay plates. Purified libraries were measured with a Qubit 3.0 fluorometer, size-checked on a Bioanalyzer 2100, and measured again with the KAPA Library Quantification kit. Every immunoSEQ 96-well plate was sequenced on a dedicated single-read 150-cycle Illumina NextSeq 550 flow cell. The published analysis was carried out like this. Because the immunoSEQ output included only junctional sequences and no quality scores, the filtering could not be the same as the filtering used for full-length reads. Sequences were annotated with PyIR, a Python wrapper for IgBLAST v1.9, and V/J genes and CDR3 were assigned using IMGT germline references. Any read was removed if the V/J assignment was weak (E-value above 1e-6), the CDR3 was missing, or the read contained stop codons, out-of-frame junctions, or ambiguous translated residues. A V3J clonotype was defined by an identical inferred V gene, J gene, and CDR3 amino acid sequence. The percentage overlap between two repertoires was calculated by dividing the number of shared unique clonotypes by the size of the smaller repertoire. Three approaches were used to assess repertoire richness: RTK rarefaction, the Chao1 estimator, and Recon v2.1 estimates of unobserved clonotypes. TCRdb took over this immuneACCESS table, retaining in-frame rearrangements with V and J assigned. Such tables are incomplete; in checked studies, under half of the missing clones stem from an unresolved V gene, and the remainder is unexplained. V, J and clone size are taken as reported in that table, and D and trimming were inferred from the DNA itself. This sample holds some 490,000 clones; approximately 81% were observed only once. The ten largest clones capture roughly 13% of the sample.

The receptor comes from a woman in her thirties or forties in good health. Some clones in this sample may be carry-over from other donors' samples. Sequenced sample: PBMCs. This chain joins TRBV28 to TRBJ2-1, with TRBD2 identical over 9 junction bases. CDR3 region: CASSFGGRGIYNEQFF. The nucleotides are TGTGCCAGCAGTTTTGGCGGGAGGGGAATTTACAATGAGCAGTTCTTC.